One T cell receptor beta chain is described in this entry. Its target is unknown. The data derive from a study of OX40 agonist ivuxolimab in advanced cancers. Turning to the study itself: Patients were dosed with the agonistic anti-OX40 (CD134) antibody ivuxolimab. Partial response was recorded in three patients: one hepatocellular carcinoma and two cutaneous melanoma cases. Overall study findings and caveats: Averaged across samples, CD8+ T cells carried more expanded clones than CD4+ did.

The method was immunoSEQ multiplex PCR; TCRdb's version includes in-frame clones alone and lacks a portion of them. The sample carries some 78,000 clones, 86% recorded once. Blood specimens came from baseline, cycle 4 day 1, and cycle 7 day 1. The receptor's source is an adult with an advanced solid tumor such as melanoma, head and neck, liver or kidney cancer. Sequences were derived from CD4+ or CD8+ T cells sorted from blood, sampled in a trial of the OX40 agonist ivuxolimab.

For the CDR3, the DNA is TGCGCCAGCAGCTTGGACCCCCCAGAGCTTTACAATGAGCAGTTCTTC. It yields the protein CASSLDPPELYNEQFF. This chain connects TRBV5-1 to TRBJ2-1; no clear D. Trimming took off 0 bases at V and 4 bases at J, with 14 bases between the two ends. Germline V gives CDR1 SGHRS, CDR2 YFSETQ. The length of the CDR3 is 16 residues.